A single sample gave rise to the 10 T cell receptor beta chains below, sequenced in a study of blood T cells in healthy people across ages. A second PCR, run for 7 to 11 cycles, used a sample-barcoded 5' primer plus a J-beta primer mix. From the 5' RACE reads, TCRdb called clonotypes with MiXCR, one entry per CDR3 protein. The sample comprises roughly 1.6 million distinct CDR3 sequences, 34% of which are singletons, and about 11% rests with the top ten. The material sequenced was blood. Source of these receptors: a woman in her twenties or thirties in good health.

This clonotype was found once. The gene calls are TRBV3-1 and TRBJ1-6; D is unclear. Trimming left V 1 base short and J 4 bases short, with 8 bases between. Per germline, CDR1 LGHDT and CDR2 YNNKEL (reference sequence). The CDR3 has 15 residues. The CDR3 loop is CASSQAVGYNSPLHF. The CDR3 nucleotides are TGTGCCAGCAGCCAAGCAGTGGGATATAATTCACCCCTCCACTTT.

The genes are TRBV2 and TRBJ1-2; TRBD1 agrees at 8 bases. The CDR3 length is 13 residues. Trimming cost V 6 bases and J 7 bases; bases outside gene matches: 7. Germline V lookup: CDR1 SNHLY, CDR2 FYNNEI. The CDR3: CASSLGQGPGYTF. The CDR3 nucleotides are TGTGCCAGCAGCCTCGGACAGGGACCTGGCTACACCTTC.

In this sample, this clonotype turned up a few times. The chain links TRBV7-2 to TRBJ1-4, with D hard to call. V was clipped by 1 base and J by 6 bases, with 12 bases between them. The CDR3 is 15 amino acids. The germline V gene has CDR1 SGHTA and CDR2 FQGNSA. This CDR3 is CASSLVGRRDEKLFF. The CDR3 nucleotides are TGTGCCAGCAGCTTAGTTGGGAGGAGAGATGAAAAACTGTTTTTT.

About this clonotype: A much larger clone lies one base from this, so it may be a read error. The rearrangement links TRBV7-6 to TRBJ2-3, with 7 bases identical to TRBD1. The CDR3 contains 14 residues. Germline values: CDR1 SGHVS, CDR2 FNYEAQ. CDR3 region: CVSSQTGESDTQYF. The CDR3 coding sequence is TGTGTCAGCAGCCAAACAGGGGAGTCAGATACGCAGTATTTT.

This clonotype was seen only a few times. This sequence joins TRBV5-1 and TRBJ2-7; D not resolved. This CDR3 has 14 amino acids. Trimming left V 0 bases short and J 4 bases short, with 11 bases between. Germline V gene lookup returns CDR1 SGHRS and CDR2 YFSETQ. CDR3 coding DNA: TGCGCCAGCAGCTTGGGCGCTAACGTATACGAGCAGTACTTC. This translates into CASSLGANVYEQYF. Full variable domain (missing parts from reference TRBV5-1 and TRBJ2-7): KAGVTQTPRYLIKTRGQQVTLSCSPISGHRSVSWYQQTPGQGLQFLFEYFSETQRNKGNFPGRFSGRQFSNSRSEMNVSTLELGDSALYLCASSLGANVYEQYFGPGTRLTVT.

The genes are TRBV29-1 and TRBJ2-5, with 7 bases identical to TRBD2. The end of the DNA fits TRBJ2-7 better, so the J call may be wrong. The germline V gene encodes CDR1 SQVTM and CDR2 ANQGSEA. This CDR3 spans 13 amino acids. In DNA form, the CDR3 reads TGCAGCGTGAACGGGGGGTATCCTAACGAGCAGTACTTC. Amino acid sequence: CSVNGGYPNEQYF.

This clonotype has a handful of counts. This chain uses TRBV11-2 with TRBJ2-5; 11 bases map to TRBD2. The junction had 10 bases not matched to a gene; V was cut back by 6 bases and J by 7 bases. CDR1 is SGHAT, CDR2 FQNNGV, per germline. This CDR3 is built from 15 residues. The CDR3 nucleotides read TGTGCCAGCAGTACTGGGACTAGCGGTAAAGGGACCCAGTACTTC. It yields the protein CASSTGTSGKGTQYF.

This clonotype was detected only a few times. The gene calls are TRBV4-2 and TRBJ1-2, with 9 bases lining up with TRBD1. The CDR3 contains 15 residues. Germline V CDR1 and CDR2: LGHNA, YNFKEQ. V lost 2 bases and J lost 4; bases outside the gene matches: 5. CDR3 sequence reads: CASSQNPTGGYGYTF. Here the CDR3 DNA reads TGTGCCAGCAGCCAAAACCCGACAGGGGGCTATGGCTACACCTTC.

In DNA form, the CDR3 reads TGTGCCAGCATAGACAGATACTATGGCTACACCTTC. Translation: CASIDRYYGYTF. This chain joins TRBV27 and TRBJ1-2; maybe TRBD1 (5 bases). CDR1 MNHEY and CDR2 SMNVEV come from the germline V gene (reference sequence). This CDR3 region has 12 residues. Deletions cut 7 bases from V and 3 bases from J, with 9 bases between.

This clonotype was detected ten times or more. The V and J genes are TRBV12-3 or TRBV12-4 and TRBJ2-5, with 8 bases matching TRBD1. This CDR3 has 14 amino acids. The junction had 5 bases not matched to a gene; V was cut back by 3 bases and J by 5 bases. The CDR3 reads CASSLTGDGETQYF. The CDR3 DNA reads as TGTGCCAGCAGTTTGACAGGGGATGGGGAGACCCAGTACTTC.